This T cell receptor (beta chain) derives from a study of blood T cell repertoires in COVID-19. Sequenced by immunoSEQ multiplex PCR; TCRdb stores in-frame clones only, minus some. The top ten clones hold around 4% of a sample with 100,000 or so clones, around nine tenths of them seen once. V lost 4 bases, J lost 6 bases, and 7 bases lay in between. The CDR3 contains 11 residues. The germline CDR1 and CDR2 sequences are SNHLY and FYNNEI. The clonotype comes from a woman in her 50s in a cohort sampled during active COVID-19. Material: peripheral blood. The chain uses TRBV2 and TRBJ2-7; D possibly corresponds to TRBD1 (5 bases). CDR3 loop: CASSAQGEQYF. The CDR3, as DNA: TGTGCCAGCAGTGCTCAGGGCGAGCAGTACTTC.